The T cell receptor beta chain described here comes from a study of molecular identifiers for immune sequencing clone quantification. Notes on the study in general: Among effectors, clones above 20 RNA copies held over 97% of molecules; among naive cells, under 1%.

Per germline, CDR1 SEHNR and CDR2 FQNEAQ (reference sequence). The CDR3 has 20 residues. To note about this clonotype: The antigen is undetermined. Being one base from a much bigger clone, this may be a read error.

Via MiXCR, TCRdb re-called the PCR reads, giving one row per CDR3 protein. Here the sample spans more than 300,000 distinct CDR3 sequences, 20% to 25% being singletons. The sequence came from a human donor in good health. Some libraries in this study had Jurkat cell RNA spiked in. Sequencing was done on a sample of naive CD8+ T cells from blood, with Jurkat cell RNA spiked in. Subset: FACS-sorted CD8+CD4-CCR7+CD45RA+ naive T cells. V gene TRBV7-9 combines with J gene TRBJ2-3; 8 positions match TRBD1. The CDR3 region is CASSPQFPPGQGSGTGTQYF. The CDR3 region has the DNA TGTGCCAGCAGCCCACAATTCCCACCCGGACAGGGTAGTGGTACAGGTACGCAGTATTTT. The full variable domain, with the rest looked up from reference TRBV7-9 and TRBJ2-3, is DTGVSQNPRHKITKRGQNVTFRCDPISEHNRLYWYRQTLGQGPEFLTYFQNEAQLEKSRLLSDRFSAERPKGSFSTLEIQRTEQGDSAMYLCASSPQFPPGQGSGTGTQYFGPGTRLTVL.